This TCR beta chain derives from a study of T cell responses to AZD1222 COVID-19 vaccine. General observations from the study: No day 14 peak samples; only post-peak repertoires were characterized. Within unmutated variant regions lay the reported targets of nearly half of spike-specific TCRs. Baseline antibody screening turned up just six seropositive AZD1222 recipients. Spike-wide vaccine-associated CD4 TCRs dominated at 160-218 and 743-854.

V shed 3 bases, J shed 4 bases, and the junction held 4 bases outside the gene matches. The CDR3 has 15 residues. Germline CDR1 SGHTA, CDR2 FQGNSA. Libraries were prepared by immunoSEQ multiplex PCR; TCRdb keeps only in-frame clonotypes and omits some of them. The top ten hold about 7.8% of the sample, which has about 97,000 clones, approximately 90% seen once. This clone has a single count. The antigen remains unidentified. This clonotype originated in an adult in good health. The sample consisted of peripheral blood, taken on day 0 of AZD1222 vaccination. The chain combines TRBV7-2 with TRBJ1-2, with 11 bases fitting TRBD1. In nucleotides, the CDR3 is TGTGCCAGCAGCTTGTCCGGGACAGGGGGCTATGGCTACACCTTC. Its translation: CASSLSGTGGYGYTF. The whole variable domain, filled in from reference TRBV7-2 and TRBJ1-2, reads GAGVSQSPSNKVTEKGKDVELRCDPISGHTALYWYRQSLGQGLEFLIYFQGNSAPDKSGLPSDRFSAERTGGSVSTLTIQRTQQEDSAVYLCASSLSGTGGYGYTFGSGTRLTVV.